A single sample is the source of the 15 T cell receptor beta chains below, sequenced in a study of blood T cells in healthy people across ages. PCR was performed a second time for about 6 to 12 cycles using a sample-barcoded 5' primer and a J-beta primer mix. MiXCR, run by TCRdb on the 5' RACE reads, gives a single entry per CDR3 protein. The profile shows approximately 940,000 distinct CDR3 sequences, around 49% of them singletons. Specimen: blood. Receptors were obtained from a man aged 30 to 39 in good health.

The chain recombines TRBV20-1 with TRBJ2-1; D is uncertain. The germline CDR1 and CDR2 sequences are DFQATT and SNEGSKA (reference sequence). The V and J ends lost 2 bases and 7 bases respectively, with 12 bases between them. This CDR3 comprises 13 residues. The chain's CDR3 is CSARPPLLNEQFF. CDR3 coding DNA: TGCAGTGCTAGACCCCCTTTATTGAATGAGCAGTTCTTC.

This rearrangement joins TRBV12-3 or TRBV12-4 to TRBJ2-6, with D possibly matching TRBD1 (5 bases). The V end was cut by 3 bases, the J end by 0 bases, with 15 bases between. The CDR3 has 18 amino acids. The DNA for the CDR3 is TGTGCCAGCAGTTTGCGAAGACAGAAGCCCTCTGGGGCCAACGTCCTGACTTTC. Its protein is CASSLRRQKPSGANVLTF.

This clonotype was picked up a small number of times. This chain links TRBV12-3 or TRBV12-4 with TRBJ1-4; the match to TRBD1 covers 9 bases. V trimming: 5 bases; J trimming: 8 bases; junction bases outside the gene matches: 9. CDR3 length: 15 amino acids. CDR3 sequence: CASSPGQGLKEKLFF. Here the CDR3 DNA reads TGTGCCAGCAGTCCGGGACAGGGACTGAAGGAAAAACTGTTTTTT.

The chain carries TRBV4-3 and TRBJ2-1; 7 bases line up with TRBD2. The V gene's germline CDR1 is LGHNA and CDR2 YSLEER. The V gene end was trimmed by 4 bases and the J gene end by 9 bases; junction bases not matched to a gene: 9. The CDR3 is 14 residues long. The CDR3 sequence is CASSPGTTFGEQFF. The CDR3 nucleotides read TGCGCCAGCAGCCCCGGGACTACCTTCGGTGAGCAGTTCTTC.

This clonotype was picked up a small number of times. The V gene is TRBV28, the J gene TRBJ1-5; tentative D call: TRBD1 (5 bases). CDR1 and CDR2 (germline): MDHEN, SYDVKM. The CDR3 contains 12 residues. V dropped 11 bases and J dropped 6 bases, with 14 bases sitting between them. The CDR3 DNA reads TGTGCCTCCCTGAGAGGGGTTCAGCCCCAGCATTTT. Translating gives CASLRGVQPQHF.

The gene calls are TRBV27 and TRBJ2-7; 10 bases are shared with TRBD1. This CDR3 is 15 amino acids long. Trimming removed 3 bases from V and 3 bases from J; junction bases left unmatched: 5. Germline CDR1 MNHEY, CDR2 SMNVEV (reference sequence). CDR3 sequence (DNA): TGTGCCAGCAGTTTTGAGGGACAGGGGTTCTACGAGCAGTACTTC. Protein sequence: CASSFEGQGFYEQYF.

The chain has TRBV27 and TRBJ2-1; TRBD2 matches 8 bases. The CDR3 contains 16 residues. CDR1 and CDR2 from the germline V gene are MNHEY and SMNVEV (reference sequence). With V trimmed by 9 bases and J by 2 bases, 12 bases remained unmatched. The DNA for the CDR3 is TGTGCCAGTATCCGTGGCGGGGGGAATCCCTACAATGAGCAGTTCTTC. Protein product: CASIRGGGNPYNEQFF.

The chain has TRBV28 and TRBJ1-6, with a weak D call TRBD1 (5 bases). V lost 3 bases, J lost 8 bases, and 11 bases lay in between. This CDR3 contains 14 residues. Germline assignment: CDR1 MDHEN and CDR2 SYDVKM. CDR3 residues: CASSFGTNYSPLHF. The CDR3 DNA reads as TGTGCCAGCAGTTTCGGGACTAATTATTCACCCCTCCACTTT.

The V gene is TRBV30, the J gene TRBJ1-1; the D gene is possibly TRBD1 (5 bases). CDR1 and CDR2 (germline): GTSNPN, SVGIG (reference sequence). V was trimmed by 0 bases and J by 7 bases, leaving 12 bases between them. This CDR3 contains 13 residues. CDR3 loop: CAWSVRTGGEAFF. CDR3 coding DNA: TGTGCCTGGAGTGTACGGACGGGGGGTGAAGCTTTCTTT.

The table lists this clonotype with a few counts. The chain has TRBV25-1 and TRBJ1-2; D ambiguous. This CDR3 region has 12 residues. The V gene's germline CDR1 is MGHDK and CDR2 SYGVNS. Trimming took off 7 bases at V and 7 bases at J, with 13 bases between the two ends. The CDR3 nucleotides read TGTGCCAGCACCGGCCCGGGTGTTGGCTACACCTTC. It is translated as CASTGPGVGYTF.

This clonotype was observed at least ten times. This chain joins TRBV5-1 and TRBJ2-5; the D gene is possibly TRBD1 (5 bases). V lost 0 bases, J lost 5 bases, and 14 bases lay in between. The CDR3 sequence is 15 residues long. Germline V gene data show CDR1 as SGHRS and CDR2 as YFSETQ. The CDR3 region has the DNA TGCGCCAGCAGCTTGGCGAGTATGCAGGGTGAGACCCAGTACTTC. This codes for CASSLASMQGETQYF.

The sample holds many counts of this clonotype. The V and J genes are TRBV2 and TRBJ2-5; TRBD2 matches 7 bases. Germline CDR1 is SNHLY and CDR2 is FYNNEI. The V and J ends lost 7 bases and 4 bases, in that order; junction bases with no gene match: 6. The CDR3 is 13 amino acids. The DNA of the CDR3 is TGTGCCAGCACCCTGACTAGCAGAGAGACCCAGTACTTC. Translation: CASTLTSRETQYF.

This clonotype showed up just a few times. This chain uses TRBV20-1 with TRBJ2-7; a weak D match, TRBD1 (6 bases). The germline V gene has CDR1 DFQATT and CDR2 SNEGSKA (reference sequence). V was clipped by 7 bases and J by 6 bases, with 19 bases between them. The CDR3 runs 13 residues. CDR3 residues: CSVNGNRVGEQYF. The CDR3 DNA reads TGCAGTGTAAATGGGAACAGGGTTGGCGAGCAGTACTTC.

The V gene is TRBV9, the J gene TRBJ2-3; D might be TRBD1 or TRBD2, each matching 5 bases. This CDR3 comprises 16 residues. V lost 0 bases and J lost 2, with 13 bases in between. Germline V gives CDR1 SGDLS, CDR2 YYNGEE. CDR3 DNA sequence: TGTGCCAGCAGCGTAGGTGGGGGACCACACACAGATACGCAGTATTTT. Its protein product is CASSVGGGPHTDTQYF. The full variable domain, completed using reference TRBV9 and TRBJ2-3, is DSGVTQTPKHLITATGQRVTLRCSPRSGDLSVYWYQQSLDQGLQFLIQYYNGEERAKGNILERFSAQQFPDLHSELNLSSLELGDSALYFCASSVGGGPHTDTQYFGPGTRLTVL.

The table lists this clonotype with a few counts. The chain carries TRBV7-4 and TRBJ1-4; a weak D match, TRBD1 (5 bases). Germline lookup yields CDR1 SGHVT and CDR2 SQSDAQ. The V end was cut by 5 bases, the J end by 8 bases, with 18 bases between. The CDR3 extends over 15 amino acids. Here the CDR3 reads CASSLSGGAWEKLFF. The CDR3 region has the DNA TGTGCCAGCAGCCTCTCCGGGGGAGCTTGGGAAAAACTGTTTTTT.